This entry is about one T cell receptor beta chain. TCRdb recomputed calls from the 5' RACE reads with MiXCR, one row per CDR3 protein. The sample yields 450,000 or so distinct CDR3 sequences, roughly 26% seen once. These data belong to a study of identical twins. V trimming: 5 bases; J trimming: 0 bases; junction bases outside the gene matches: 4. This CDR3 spans 14 amino acids. Germline values: CDR1 DFQATT, CDR2 SNEGSKA (reference sequence). These data were also filed under a second study, of T cells expressing NK-cell markers.

The V gene is TRBV20-1, the J gene TRBJ2-3, with TRBD2 matching 8 bases. The source is a woman aged 18-29 years in good health. The sequencing input was CD4+ T cells sorted from blood. The chain's CDR3 is CSAARTSSTDTQYF. For the CDR3, the DNA is TGCAGTGCTGCCCGGACTAGCAGCACAGATACGCAGTATTTT.